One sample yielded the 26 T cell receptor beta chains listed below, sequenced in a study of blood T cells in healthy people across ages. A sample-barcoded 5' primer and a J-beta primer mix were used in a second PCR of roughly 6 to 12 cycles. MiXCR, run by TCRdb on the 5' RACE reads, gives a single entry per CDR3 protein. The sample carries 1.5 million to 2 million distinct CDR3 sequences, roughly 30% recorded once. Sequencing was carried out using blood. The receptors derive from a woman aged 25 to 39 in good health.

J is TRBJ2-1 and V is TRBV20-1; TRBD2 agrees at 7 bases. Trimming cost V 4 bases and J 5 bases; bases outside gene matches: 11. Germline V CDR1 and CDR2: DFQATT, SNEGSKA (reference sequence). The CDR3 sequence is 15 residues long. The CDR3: CSATYSGPGNNEQFF. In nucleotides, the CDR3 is TGCAGTGCTACCTATAGCGGGCCCGGGAACAATGAGCAGTTCTTC.

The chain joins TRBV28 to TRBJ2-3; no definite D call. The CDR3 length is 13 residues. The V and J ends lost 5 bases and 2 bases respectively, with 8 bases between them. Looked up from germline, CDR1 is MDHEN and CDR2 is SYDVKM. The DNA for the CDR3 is TGTGCCAGCAGTGCCTATAACACAGATACGCAGTATTTT. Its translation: CASSAYNTDTQYF.

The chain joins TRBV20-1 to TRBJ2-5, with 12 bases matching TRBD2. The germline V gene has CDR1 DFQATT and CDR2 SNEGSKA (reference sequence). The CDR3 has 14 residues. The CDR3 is CSYRLAGVGGTQYF. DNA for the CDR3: TGCAGCTACCGACTAGCGGGAGTTGGAGGGACCCAGTACTTC.

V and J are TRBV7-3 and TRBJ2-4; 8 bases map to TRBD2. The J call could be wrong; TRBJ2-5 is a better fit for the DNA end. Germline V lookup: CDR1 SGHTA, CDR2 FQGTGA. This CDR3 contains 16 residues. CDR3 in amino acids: CASSLLRGDNKETQYF. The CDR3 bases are TGTGCCAGCAGCTTATTGCGGGGGGACAACAAAGAGACCCAGTACTTC.

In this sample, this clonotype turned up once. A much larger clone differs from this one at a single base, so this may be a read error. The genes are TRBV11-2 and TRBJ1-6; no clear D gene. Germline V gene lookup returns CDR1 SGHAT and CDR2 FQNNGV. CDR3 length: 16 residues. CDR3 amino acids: CASTASVSSYNSPHHF. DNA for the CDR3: TGTGCCAGCACCGCCTCAGTGAGCTCCTATAATTCACCCCACCACTTT.

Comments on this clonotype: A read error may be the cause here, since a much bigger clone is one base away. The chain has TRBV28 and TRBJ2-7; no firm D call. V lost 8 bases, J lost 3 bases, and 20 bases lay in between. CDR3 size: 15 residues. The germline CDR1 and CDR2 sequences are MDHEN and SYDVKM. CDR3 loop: CASLAAGDSSYEQYF. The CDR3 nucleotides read TGTGCCAGCCTTGCCGCCGGAGACTCTAGCTACGAGCAGTACTTC.

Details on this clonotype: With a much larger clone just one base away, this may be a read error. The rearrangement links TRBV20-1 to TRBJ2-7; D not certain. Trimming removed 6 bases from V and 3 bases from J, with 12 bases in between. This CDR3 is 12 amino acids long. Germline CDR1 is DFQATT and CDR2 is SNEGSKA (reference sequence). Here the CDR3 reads CSAAEGSYEQYF. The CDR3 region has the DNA TGCAGTGCCGCTGAAGGCAGCTACGAGCAGTACTTC.

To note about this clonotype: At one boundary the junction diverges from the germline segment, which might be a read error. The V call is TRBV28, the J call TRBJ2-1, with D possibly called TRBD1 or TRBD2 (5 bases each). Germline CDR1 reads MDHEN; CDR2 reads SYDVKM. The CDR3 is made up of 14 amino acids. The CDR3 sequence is CASRPSGPNNEQFF. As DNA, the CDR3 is TGCGCCAGCAGGCCCTCGGGACCGAACAATGAGCAGTTCTTC. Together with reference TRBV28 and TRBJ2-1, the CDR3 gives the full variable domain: DVKVTQSSRYLVKRTGEKVFLECVQDMDHENMFWYRQDPGLGLRLIYFSYDVKMKEKGDIPEGYSVSREKKERFSLILESASTNQTSMYLCASRPSGPNNEQFFGPGTRLTVL.

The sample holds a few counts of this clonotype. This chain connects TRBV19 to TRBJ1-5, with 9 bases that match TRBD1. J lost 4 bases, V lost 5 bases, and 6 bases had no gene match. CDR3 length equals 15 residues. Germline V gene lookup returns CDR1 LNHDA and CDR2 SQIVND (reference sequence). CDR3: CASSPSGQGNQPQHF. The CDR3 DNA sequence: TGTGCCAGTAGTCCGTCGGGACAGGGAAATCAGCCCCAGCATTTT.

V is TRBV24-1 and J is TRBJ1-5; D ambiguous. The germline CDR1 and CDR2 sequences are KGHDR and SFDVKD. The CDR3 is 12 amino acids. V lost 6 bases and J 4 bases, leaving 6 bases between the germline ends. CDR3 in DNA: TGTGCCACCAGTAACGGAAATCAGCCCCAGCATTTT. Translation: CATSNGNQPQHF.

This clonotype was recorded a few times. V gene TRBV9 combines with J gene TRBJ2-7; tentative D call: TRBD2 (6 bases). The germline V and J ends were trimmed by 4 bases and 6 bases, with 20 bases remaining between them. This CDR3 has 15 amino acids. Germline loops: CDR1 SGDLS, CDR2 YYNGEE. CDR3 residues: CASSTGERDSGEQYF. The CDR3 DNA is TGTGCCAGCAGCACAGGAGAGAGGGACTCAGGCGAGCAGTACTTC.

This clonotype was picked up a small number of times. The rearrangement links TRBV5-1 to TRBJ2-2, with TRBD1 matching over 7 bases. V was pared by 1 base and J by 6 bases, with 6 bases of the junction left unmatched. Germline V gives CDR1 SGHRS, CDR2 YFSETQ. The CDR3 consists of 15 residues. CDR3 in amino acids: CASSLQTGKAGELFF. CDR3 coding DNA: TGCGCCAGCAGCTTGCAGACAGGGAAGGCCGGGGAGCTGTTTTTT. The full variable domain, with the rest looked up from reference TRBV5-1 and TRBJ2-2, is KAGVTQTPRYLIKTRGQQVTLSCSPISGHRSVSWYQQTPGQGLQFLFEYFSETQRNKGNFPGRFSGRQFSNSRSEMNVSTLELGDSALYLCASSLQTGKAGELFFGEGSRLTVL.

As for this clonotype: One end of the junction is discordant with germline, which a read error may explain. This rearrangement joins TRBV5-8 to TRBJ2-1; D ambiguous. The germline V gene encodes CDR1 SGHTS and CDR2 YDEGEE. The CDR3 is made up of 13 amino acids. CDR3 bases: TGTGCCAGCAGCTTGGAACTCTACGATGAGCAGTTCTTC. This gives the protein CASSLELYDEQFF.

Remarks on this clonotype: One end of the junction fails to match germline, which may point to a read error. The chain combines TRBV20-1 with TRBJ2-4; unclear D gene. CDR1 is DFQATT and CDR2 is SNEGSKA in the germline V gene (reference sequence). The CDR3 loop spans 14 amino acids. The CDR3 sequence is CSARDQGSKNIQCF. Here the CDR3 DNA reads TGCAGTGCTAGAGATCAAGGGTCCAAAAACATTCAGTGCTTC.

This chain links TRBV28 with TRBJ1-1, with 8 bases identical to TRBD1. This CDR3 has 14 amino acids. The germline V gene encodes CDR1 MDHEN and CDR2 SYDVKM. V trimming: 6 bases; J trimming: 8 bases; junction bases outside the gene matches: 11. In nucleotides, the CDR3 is TGTGCCAGCAGCCTTAGTGCGGGACAGGTCGAAGCTTTCTTT. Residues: CASSLSAGQVEAFF.

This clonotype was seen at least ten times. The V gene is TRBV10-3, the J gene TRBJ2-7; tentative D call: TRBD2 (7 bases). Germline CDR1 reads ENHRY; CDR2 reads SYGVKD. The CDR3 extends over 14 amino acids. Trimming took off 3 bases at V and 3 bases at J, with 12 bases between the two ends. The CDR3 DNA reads TGTGCCATCAGTGATAAGGGGGGGAACTACGAGCAGTACTTC. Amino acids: CAISDKGGNYEQYF.

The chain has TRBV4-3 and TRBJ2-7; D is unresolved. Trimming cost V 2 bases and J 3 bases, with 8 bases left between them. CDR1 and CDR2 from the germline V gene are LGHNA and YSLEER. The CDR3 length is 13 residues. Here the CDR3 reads CASSQNVDYEQYF. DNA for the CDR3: TGCGCCAGCAGCCAAAATGTGGACTACGAGCAGTACTTC.

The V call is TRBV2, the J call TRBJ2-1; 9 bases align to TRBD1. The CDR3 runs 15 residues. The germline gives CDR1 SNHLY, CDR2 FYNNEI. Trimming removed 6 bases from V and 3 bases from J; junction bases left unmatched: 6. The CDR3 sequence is CASRIDRGGYNEQFF. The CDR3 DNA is TGTGCCAGCAGGATCGACAGGGGGGGCTACAATGAGCAGTTCTTC.

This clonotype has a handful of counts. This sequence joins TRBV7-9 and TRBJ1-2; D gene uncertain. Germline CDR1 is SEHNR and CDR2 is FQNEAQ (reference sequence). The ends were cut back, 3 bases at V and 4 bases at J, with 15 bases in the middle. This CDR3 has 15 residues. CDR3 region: CASSFGPTEAYGYTF. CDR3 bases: TGTGCCAGCAGCTTTGGACCTACGGAGGCCTATGGCTACACCTTC.

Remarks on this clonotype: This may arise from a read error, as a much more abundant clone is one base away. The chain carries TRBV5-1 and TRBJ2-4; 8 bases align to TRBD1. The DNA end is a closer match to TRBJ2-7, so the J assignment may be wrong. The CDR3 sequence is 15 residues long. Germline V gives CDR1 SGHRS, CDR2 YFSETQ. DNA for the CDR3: TGCGCCAGCGGCTTGGTTAGGACAGGGTACTACGAGCAGTACTTC. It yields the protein CASGLVRTGYYEQYF.

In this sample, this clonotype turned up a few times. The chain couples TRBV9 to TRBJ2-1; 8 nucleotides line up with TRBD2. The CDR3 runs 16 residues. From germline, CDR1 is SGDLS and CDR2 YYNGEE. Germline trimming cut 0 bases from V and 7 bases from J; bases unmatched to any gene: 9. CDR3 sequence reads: CASSVEGAGEKNEQFF. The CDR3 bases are TGTGCCAGCAGCGTAGAGGGAGCGGGGGAAAAAAATGAGCAGTTCTTC.

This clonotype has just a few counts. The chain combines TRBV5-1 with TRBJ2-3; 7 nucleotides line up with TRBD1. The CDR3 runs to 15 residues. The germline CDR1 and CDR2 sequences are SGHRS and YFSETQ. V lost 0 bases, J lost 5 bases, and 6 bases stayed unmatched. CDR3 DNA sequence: TGCGCCAGCAGCTTGGTAGAGGGGGCTAGAGATACGCAGTATTTT. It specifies CASSLVEGARDTQYF.

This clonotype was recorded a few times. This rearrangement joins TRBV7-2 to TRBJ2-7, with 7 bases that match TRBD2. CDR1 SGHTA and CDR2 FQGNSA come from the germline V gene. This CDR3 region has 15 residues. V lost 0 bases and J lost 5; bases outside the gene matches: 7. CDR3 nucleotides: TGTGCCAGCAGCTTAGCTGGGAGGGCCGGCGACGAGCAGTACTTC. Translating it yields CASSLAGRAGDEQYF.

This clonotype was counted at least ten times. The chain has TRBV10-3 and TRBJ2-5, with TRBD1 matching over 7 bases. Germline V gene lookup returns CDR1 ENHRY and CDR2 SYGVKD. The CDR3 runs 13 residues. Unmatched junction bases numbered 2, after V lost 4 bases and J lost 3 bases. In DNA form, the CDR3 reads TGTGCCATCAGTGTAGGACAGGAAGAGACCCAGTACTTC. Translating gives CAISVGQEETQYF.

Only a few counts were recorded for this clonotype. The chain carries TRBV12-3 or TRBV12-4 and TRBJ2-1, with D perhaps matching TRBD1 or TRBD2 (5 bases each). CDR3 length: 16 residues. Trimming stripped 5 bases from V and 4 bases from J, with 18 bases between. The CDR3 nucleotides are TGTGCCAGCAGTCCCCTCGGGGCCCTAAAATACAATGAGCAGTTCTTC. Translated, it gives CASSPLGALKYNEQFF.

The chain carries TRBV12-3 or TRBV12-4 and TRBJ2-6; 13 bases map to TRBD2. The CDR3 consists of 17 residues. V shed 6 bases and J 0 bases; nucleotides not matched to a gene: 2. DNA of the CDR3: TGTGCCAGCAGACGACTAGCGGGGGGCTCTGGGGCCAACGTCCTGACTTTC. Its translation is CASRRLAGGSGANVLTF.